Given below is one T cell receptor beta chain in context. No cognate antigen has been identified for it. No base quality values were provided; no much bigger clone lies one nucleotide off. The sample comes from a study of shared clonotypes between healthy human individuals (dated by TCRdb to 2018 to 2021). Concerning the study at large: The cohort comprised two women and a few men aged 18 to 49 years. Libraries were prepared and TCR repertoires were sequenced by different laboratories using diverse techniques, in order to increase sequencing depth and limit assay-specific biases. Per donor, three plates each were used for CD4 naive and CD4 memory, two for CD8 naive, and one for CD8 memory. The study deeply sequenced blood TCR repertoires of five healthy adults to estimate repertoire size and the extent of clonotype sharing between individuals. Per donor, leukapheresis produced somewhere between about 0.94 and 9 billion PBMCs. Overall study outcomes, separate from this receptor: Because the study included a small number of donors, the genetic and exposure-history diversity represented was limited. Sampling was restricted to blood, and TCR repertoires in tissues likely differ from the TCR repertoires found in blood. Sharing across a few donors was observed for 5% to 6.5% of naive CD4, about 3.2% of naive CD8, about 2.3% of memory CD4, and about 0.39% of memory CD8 clonotypes. Clonotypes shared by all four sorted-subset donors showed higher generation probabilities than non-shared clonotypes. Naive subsets generally had larger estimated clonotype richness than memory subsets did. Based on pairwise subsampling, the degree of clonotype sharing among donors was expected to be affected by sequencing depth. Even with the large sequencing depth, rarefaction of the sorted-subset datasets indicated that sequencing was incomplete.

The donors were healthy, HIV-negative adults with no recently reported acute infections or vaccinations. Every donor was a Caucasian adult living in Nashville, Tennessee, USA. CD4+ T cells were enriched by magnetic negative selection; naive cells were then positively selected on CD45RA, and the negative fraction formed the memory subset. Blood was obtained by leukapheresis, after which PBMCs were separated by Ficoll-Histopaque density gradient centrifugation and cryopreserved in liquid nitrogen vapor phase. Purity and quantity of every magnetically sorted T cell population were checked by analytical flow cytometry. Genomic DNA was isolated from every sorted fraction and measured by UV absorbance on a Nanodrop 2000c. The CDR3 spans 17 residues, from the cysteine through the phenylalanine. Only the CDR3 portion is preserved as DNA: 51 bases, with reading frame beginning at the first base. For this chain, trimming is 4 bases at the V end and 9 bases at the J end, and the number of junction bases without a gene match is 9. The germline V gene gives CDR1 as WSHSY and CDR2 as SAAADI.

Using the deep immunoSEQ assay, TCR CDR3 regions were amplified from genomic DNA by multiplex PCR. Genomic DNA extracted from each cell subset was distributed evenly over all wells of several immunoSEQ 96-well plates, and each plate served as one replicate. For sorted subsets, about 0.2 ug genomic DNA, equal to 30,000 to 35,000 T cell genomes, was loaded into each replicate PCR. Purified libraries were quantified with a Qubit 3.0 fluorometer, sized on a Bioanalyzer 2100, and re-quantified with the KAPA Library Quantification kit. Every immunoSEQ 96-well plate was sequenced on a dedicated single-read 150-cycle Illumina NextSeq 550 flow cell. Under the source paper's analysis protocol: Because only junctional sequences without quality scores were contained in the immunoSEQ output, filtering matching that applied to full-length reads could not be performed. Sequences were annotated with PyIR, a Python wrapper for IgBLAST v1.9, using IMGT germline references to assign V/J genes and CDR3. Reads with weak V/J assignments (E-value above 1e-6), missing CDR3, stop codons, out-of-frame junctions, or ambiguous translated residues were removed. V3J clonotypes were defined by identical inferred V gene, J gene, and CDR3 amino acid sequence. To compute the percentage overlap between repertoires, the number of shared unique clonotypes was divided by the size of the smaller repertoire. Richness of each repertoire was evaluated using RTK rarefaction, the Chao1 estimator, and Recon v2.1 estimates of unobserved clonotypes. Generation probabilities for all TCRbeta clonotypes obtained by the gDNA method from a handful of donors were computed using OLGA. The clones in this table, taken by TCRdb from immuneACCESS, are in-frame only. Not every clone is retained; where verified, under half of the shortfall comes from an unresolved V gene, and the cause of the rest is unknown. The V and J calls and clone size were taken over from that table, and D and trimming were inferred from the DNA. Present in this sample are 2 million to 2.5 million clones, over 85% of which were seen just once. 0.36% of the sample comes from the top ten.

The sample consisted of naive CD4+ T cells from PBMCs. What the cell subset or site label conveys for this sample: CD45RA+ positively selected. This sequence uses TRBV10-2 and TRBJ2-1, with 16 middle bases fitting TRBD2. The TCR was taken from a man between 18 and 35 years old in good health. Some clones in this sample may be carry-over from other donors' samples. The nucleotide sequence is TGCGCCAGCAGTGCCGCGGGGACTAGCGGGAGGGCTGTTGAGCAGTTCTTC. Its protein reads: CASSAAGTSGRAVEQFF.